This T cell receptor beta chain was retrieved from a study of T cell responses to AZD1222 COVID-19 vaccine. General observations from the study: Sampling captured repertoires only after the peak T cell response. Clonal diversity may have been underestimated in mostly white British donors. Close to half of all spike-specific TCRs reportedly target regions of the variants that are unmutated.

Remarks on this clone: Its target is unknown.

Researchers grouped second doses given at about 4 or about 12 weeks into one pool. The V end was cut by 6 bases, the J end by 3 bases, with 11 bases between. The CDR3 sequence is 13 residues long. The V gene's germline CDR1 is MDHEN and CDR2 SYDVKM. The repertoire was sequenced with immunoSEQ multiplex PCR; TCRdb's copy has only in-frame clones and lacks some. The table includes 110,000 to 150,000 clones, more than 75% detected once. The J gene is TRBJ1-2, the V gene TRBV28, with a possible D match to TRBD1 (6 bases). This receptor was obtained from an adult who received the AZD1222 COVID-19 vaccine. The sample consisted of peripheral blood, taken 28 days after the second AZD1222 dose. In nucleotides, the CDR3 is TGTGCCAGCAGACAGTACAGGGACTATGGCTACACCTTC. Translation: CASRQYRDYGYTF.